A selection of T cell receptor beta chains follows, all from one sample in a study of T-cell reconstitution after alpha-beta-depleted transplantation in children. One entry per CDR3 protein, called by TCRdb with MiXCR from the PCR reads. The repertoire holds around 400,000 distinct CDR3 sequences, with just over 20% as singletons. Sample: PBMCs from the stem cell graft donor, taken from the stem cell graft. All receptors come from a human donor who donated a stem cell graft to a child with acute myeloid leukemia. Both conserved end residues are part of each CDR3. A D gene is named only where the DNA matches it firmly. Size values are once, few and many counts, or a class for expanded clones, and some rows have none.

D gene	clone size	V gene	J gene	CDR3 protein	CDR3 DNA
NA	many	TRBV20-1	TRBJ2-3	CSARVPSTDTQYF	TGCAGTGCTAGAGTACCTAGCACAGATACGCAGTATTTT
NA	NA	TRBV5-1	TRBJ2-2	CASALPDRNTGELFF	TGCGCCAGCGCCCTGCCCGACAGGAACACCGGGGAGCTGTTTTTT
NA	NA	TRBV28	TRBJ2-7	CASTYGGLVYEQYF	TGTGCCAGCACCTATGGGGGCTTGGTCTACGAGCAGTACTTC
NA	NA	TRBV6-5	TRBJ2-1	CASSYSSLALSGQFF	TGTGCCAGCAGTTACTCAAGTTTAGCCCTATCTGGGCAGTTCTTC
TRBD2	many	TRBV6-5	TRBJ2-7	CASSSAGLVRDEQYF	TGTGCCAGCAGTTCAGCCGGACTAGTAAGAGACGAGCAGTACTTC
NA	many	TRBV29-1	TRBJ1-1	CSVVGGPTEAFF	TGCAGCGTTGTCGGCGGGCCCACTGAAGCTTTCTTT
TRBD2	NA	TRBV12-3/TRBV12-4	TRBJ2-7	CASRSGGVVGGRTYEQYF	TGTGCCAGCAGGTCCGGAGGGGTAGTTGGCGGGAGAACCTACGAGCAGTACTTC
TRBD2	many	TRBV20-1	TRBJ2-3	CSARGGLSTDTQYF	TGCAGTGCTAGAGGGGGACTAAGCACAGATACGCAGTATTTT
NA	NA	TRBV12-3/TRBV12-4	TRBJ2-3	CASSFTAGTQYF	TGTGCCAGCAGTTTCACGGCGGGGACGCAGTATTTT
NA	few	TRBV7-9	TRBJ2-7	CASSPVTVNEQYF	TGTGCCAGCAGCCCGGTGACTGTTAACGAGCAGTACTTC
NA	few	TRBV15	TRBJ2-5	CATSIWGIETQYF	TGTGCCACCAGCATTTGGGGGATAGAGACCCAGTACTTC
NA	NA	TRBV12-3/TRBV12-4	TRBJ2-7	CASSYGASPGLEQYF	TGTGCCAGCAGTTACGGCGCGTCCCCGGGGCTCGAGCAGTACTTC
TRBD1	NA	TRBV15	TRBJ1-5	CAIGPGTVGSNQPQHF	TGTGCCATCGGACCTGGGACAGTCGGTAGCAATCAGCCCCAGCATTTT
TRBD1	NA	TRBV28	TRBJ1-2	CASSSTGDRAYGYTF	TGTGCCAGCAGTTCCACGGGGGACAGGGCCTATGGCTACACCTTC
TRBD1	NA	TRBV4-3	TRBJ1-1	CASSPRQGSSTEAFF	TGCGCCAGCAGCCCCCGACAGGGATCAAGCACTGAAGCTTTCTTT
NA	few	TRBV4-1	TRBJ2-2	CASSIRTDTGELFF	TGCGCCAGCAGCATTCGGACAGACACCGGGGAGCTGTTTTTT
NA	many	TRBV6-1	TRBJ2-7	CATHPSPGPYEQYF	TGTGCCACTCACCCAAGCCCGGGCCCCTACGAGCAGTACTTC
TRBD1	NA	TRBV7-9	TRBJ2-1	CASSSDPGQGSNEQFF	TGTGCCAGCAGCTCGGACCCGGGACAGGGGTCCAATGAGCAGTTCTTC
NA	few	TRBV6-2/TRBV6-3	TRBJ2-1	CASSYSLDSGEQFF	TGTGCCAGCAGTTACTCGCTGGACTCCGGTGAGCAGTTCTTC
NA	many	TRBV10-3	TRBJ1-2	CAISEDSLLGYTF	TGTGCCATCAGTGAAGACAGTCTTCTCGGCTACACCTTC
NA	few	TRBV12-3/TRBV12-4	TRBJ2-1	CASAPLAPYNEQFF	TGTGCCAGCGCGCCTCTAGCGCCTTACAATGAGCAGTTCTTC
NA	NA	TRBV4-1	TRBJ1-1	CASSQEQAGITNTEAFF	TGCGCCAGCAGCCAAGAACAGGCCGGGATCACGAACACTGAAGCTTTCTTT
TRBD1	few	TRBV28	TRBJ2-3	CASSSIWDRAWDTQYF	TGTGCCAGCAGTTCGATTTGGGACAGGGCCTGGGATACGCAGTATTTT
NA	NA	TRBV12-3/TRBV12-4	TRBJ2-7	CASSFTRGLYEQYF	TGTGCCAGCAGCTTTACCAGGGGCCTCTACGAGCAGTACTTC
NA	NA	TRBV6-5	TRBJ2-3	CASSYSGRSTDTQYF	TGTGCCAGCAGTTACTCTGGGAGGAGCACAGATACGCAGTATTTT
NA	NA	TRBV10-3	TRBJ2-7	CAISESTGEQYF	TGTGCCATCAGTGAGTCGACGGGCGAGCAGTACTTC
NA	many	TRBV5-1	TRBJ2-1	CASSLRSGLGGDEQFF	TGCGCCAGCAGCTTGAGGAGTGGGCTAGGCGGCGATGAGCAGTTCTTC
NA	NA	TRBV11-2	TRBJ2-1	CASSLERIPSYNEQFF	TGTGCCAGCAGCTTAGAGCGGATCCCCTCCTACAATGAGCAGTTCTTC
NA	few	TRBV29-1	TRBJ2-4	CSVEAPRDIQYF	TGCAGCGTTGAAGCGCCCCGAGACATTCAGTACTTC
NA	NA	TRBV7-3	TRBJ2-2	CASSPGIGGELFF	TGTGCCAGCAGCCCCGGGATCGGCGGGGAGCTGTTTTTT
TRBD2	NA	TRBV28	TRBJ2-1	CASRGRIAGGPNEQFF	TGTGCCAGCAGAGGACGTATAGCGGGAGGGCCCAATGAGCAGTTCTTC
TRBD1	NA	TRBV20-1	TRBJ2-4	CSAADRDKNIQYF	TGCAGTGCTGCGGACAGGGACAAAAACATTCAGTACTTC